This TCR beta chain was observed in a study of persistence of HIV-infected CD4 T cells. Germline assignment: CDR1 SQVTM and CDR2 ANQGSEA. The CDR3 loop spans 12 amino acids. Losses at the gene ends were 2 bases for V and 3 bases for J; bases not matched to a gene: 0. The immunoSEQ assay was version 4, run in survey mode. Profiling relied on immunoSEQ multiplex PCR, and the TCRdb table lists in-frame clones only, not all of them. Of about 33,000 clones in the sample, 82% are singletons; the top ten hold about 0.86%. Worth noting for this clone: What it recognizes is unknown.

Lysates of CMV-infected fibroblasts at 9.5 to 10 ug/mL stimulated these cells. Sorted nonresponding memory CD4+ T cells were CD40L-negative, CD69-negative, CD45RO-high. The TCR was taken from an adult man with HIV who was CMV-seropositive. The rearrangement joins TRBV29-1 to TRBJ2-7; 8 bases are shared with TRBD2. The material sequenced was CD4+ T cells sorted from PBMCs after approximately 19-hour stimulation, taken from a patient who received antiretroviral therapy. The DNA for the CDR3 is TGCAGCGTTGAACTAGCGGGCTACGAGCAGTACTTC. Translation: CSVELAGYEQYF.